What follows describes a single TCR beta chain. Its cognate antigen is unknown. The data are from a study of blood T cells in healthy people across ages. General study points: Estimates of total diversity, which came from one million sequenced T cells, were considered to be underestimates.

This CDR3 spans 18 amino acids. Germline loops: CDR1 SEHNR, CDR2 FQNEAQ (reference sequence). With 0 bases removed from V and 2 bases from J, the gap between germline ends came to 17 bases. Through a sample-barcoded 5' primer and a J-beta primer mix, a second PCR was run for roughly 7 to 12 cycles. TCRdb analysed the 5' RACE reads with MiXCR anew, one entry per CDR3 protein. This sample carries about 1.5 million distinct CDR3 sequences, roughly 43% of them seen once, and the ten largest clones take roughly 3.7%. The rearrangement uses TRBV7-9 and TRBJ2-1, with D tentatively TRBD1 or TRBD2 (5 bases each). Material for sequencing was blood. This TCR came from a woman younger than 35 in good health. The CDR3 here is CASSLAGELGSAYNEQFF. The CDR3 nucleotides are TGTGCCAGCAGCTTAGCGGGGGAATTGGGGAGTGCCTACAATGAGCAGTTCTTC.